This TCR beta chain derives from a study of shared clonotypes between healthy human individuals. Genomic DNA from each subset was divided evenly over several immunoSEQ plates. TCRdb keeps only in-frame clones here, not all; method: immunoSEQ multiplex PCR. The data contain 560,000 or so clones, approximately 96% of them seen just once; the ten biggest clones take up 0.095% to 0.13%. CD45RO-negative cells were positively selected for CCR7, leaving out terminally differentiated effector memory CD45RA+ cells. All participating donors were Caucasian adults from Nashville, Tennessee. Germline CDR1 SEHNR, CDR2 FQNEAQ (reference sequence). V gave up 1 base and J gave up 0 bases, with 3 bases separating them. The length of the CDR3 is 13 residues. General observations from the study: The sharing of 4.5% to 6.5% of naive CD4 clonotypes was seen across a few donors. Non-shared clonotypes showed lower generation probabilities than clonotypes common to all four donors.

Concerning this clone itself: Its specificity is not known.

The chain recombines TRBV7-9 with TRBJ1-1; D call uncertain. The specimen was naive CD8+ T cells sorted from blood. This clonotype was obtained from a woman in her twenties or thirties in good health. CDR3 sequence: CASSLVMNTEAFF. CDR3 coding DNA: TGTGCCAGCAGCTTAGTTATGAACACTGAAGCTTTCTTT. The variable domain in full, with the rest retrieved from reference TRBV7-9 and TRBJ1-1, is DTGVSQNPRHKITKRGQNVTFRCDPISEHNRLYWYRQTLGQGPEFLTYFQNEAQLEKSRLLSDRFSAERPKGSFSTLEIQRTEQGDSAMYLCASSLVMNTEAFFGQGTRLTVV.